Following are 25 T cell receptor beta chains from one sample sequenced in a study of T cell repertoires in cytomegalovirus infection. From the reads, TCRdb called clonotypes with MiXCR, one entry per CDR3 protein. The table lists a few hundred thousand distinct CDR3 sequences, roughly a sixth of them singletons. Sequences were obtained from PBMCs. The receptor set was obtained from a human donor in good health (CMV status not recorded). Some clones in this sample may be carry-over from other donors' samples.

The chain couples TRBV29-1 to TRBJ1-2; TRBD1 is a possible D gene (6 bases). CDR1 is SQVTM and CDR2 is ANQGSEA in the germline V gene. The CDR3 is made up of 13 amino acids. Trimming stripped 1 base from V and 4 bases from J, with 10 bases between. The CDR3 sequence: CSVEGQVGYGYTF. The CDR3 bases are TGCAGCGTTGAAGGACAGGTTGGCTATGGCTACACCTTC.

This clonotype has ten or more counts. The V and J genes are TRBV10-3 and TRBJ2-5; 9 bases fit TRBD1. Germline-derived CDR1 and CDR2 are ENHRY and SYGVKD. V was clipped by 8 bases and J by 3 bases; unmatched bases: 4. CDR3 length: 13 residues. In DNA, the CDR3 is TGTGCCATCGCCCGGGACAGGGAAGAGACCCAGTACTTC. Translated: CAIARDREETQYF.

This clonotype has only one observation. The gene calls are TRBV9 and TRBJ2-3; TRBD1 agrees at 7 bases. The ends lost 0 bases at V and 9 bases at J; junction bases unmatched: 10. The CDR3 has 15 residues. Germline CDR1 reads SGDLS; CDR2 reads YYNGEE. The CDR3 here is CASSVGSRDSATQYF. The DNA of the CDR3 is TGTGCCAGCAGCGTAGGTTCACGGGACAGCGCGACGCAGTATTTT.

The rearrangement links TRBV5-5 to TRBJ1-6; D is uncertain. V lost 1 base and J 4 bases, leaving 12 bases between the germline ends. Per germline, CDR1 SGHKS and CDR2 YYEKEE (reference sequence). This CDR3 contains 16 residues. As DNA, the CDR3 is TGTGCCAGCAGCTTGAATTACGGATCTTATAATTCACCCCTCCACTTT. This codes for CASSLNYGSYNSPLHF.

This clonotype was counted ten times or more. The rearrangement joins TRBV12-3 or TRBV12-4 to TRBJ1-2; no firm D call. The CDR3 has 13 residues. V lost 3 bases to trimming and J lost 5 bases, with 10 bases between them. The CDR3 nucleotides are TGTGCCAGCAGTTTTGGTGAATATTATGGCTACACCTTC. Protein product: CASSFGEYYGYTF.

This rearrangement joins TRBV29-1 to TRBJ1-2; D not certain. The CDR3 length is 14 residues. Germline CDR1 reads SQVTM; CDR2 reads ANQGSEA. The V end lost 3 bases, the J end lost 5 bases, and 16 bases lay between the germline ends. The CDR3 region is CSVDPVGRGYGYTF. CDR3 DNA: TGCAGCGTTGACCCCGTAGGACGGGGATATGGCTACACCTTC.

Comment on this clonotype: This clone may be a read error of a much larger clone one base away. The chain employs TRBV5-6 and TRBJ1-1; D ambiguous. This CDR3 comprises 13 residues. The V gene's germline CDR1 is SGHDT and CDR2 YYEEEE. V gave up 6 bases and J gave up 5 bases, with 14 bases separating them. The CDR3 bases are TGTGCCAGCAACTTTGGGGATCGTACTGAAGCTTTCTTT. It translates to CASNFGDRTEAFF. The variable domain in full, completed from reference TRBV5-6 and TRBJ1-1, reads DAGVTQSPTHLIKTRGQQVTLRCSPKSGHDTVSWYQQALGQGPQFIFQYYEEEERQRGNFPDRFSGHQFPNYSSELNVNALLLGDSALYLCASNFGDRTEAFFGQGTRLTVV.

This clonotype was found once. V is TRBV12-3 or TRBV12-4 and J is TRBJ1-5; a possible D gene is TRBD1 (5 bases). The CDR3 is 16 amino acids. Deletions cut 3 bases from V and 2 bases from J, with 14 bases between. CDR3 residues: CASSLQRGAGNQPQHF. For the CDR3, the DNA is TGTGCCAGCAGTTTGCAAAGGGGAGCAGGCAATCAGCCCCAGCATTTT.

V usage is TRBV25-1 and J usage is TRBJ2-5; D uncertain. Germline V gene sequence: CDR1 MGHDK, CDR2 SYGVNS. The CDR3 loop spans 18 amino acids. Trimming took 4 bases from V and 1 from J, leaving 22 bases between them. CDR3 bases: TGTGCCAGCAGTGCGCAGCGCAGCCAAGAAAGCTCCCAAGAGACCCAGTACTTC. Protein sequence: CASSAQRSQESSQETQYF.

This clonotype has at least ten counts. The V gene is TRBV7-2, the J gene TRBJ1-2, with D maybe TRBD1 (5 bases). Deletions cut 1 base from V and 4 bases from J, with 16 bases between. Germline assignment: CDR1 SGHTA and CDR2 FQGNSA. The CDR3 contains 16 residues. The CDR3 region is CASSLVVGVSTYGYTF. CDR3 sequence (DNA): TGTGCCAGCAGCTTAGTCGTGGGGGTCAGCACCTATGGCTACACCTTC.

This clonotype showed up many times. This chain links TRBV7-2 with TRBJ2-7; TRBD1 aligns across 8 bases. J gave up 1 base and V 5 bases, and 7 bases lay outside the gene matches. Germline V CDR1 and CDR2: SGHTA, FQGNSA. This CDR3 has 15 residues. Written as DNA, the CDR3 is TGTGCCAGCAGCGGCGGGACAGGACCTTCCTACGAGCAGTACTTC. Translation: CASSGGTGPSYEQYF.

The CDR3 coding sequence is TGTGCCAGCTCGTCGCCGGGACAGACTCTACAAGAGACCCAGTACTTC. This translates into CASSSPGQTLQETQYF. The chain joins TRBV18 to TRBJ2-5; 7 positions match TRBD1. CDR1 KGHSH and CDR2 LQKENI come from the germline V gene. The length of the CDR3 is 16 residues. J was trimmed by 2 bases and V by 6 bases; bases with no gene match: 12.

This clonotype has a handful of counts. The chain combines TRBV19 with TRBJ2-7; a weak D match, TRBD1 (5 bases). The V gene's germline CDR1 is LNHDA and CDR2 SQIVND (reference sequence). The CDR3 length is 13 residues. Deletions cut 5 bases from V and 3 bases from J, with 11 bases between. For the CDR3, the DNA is TGTGCCAGTAGTCAGACAGTGAACTACGAGCAGTACTTC. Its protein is CASSQTVNYEQYF.

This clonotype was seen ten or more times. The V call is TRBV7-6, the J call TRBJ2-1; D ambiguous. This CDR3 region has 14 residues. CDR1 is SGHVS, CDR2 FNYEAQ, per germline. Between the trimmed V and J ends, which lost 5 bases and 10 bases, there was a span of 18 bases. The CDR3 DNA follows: TGTGCCAGCAGCCTTTACCGGCGGTCCAACGAGCAGTTCTTC. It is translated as CASSLYRRSNEQFF.

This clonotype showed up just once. The CDR3 DNA reads TGTGCCAGCAGCCAAGGGGGCAGGGGATGGCCCCAGCATTTT. It translates to CASSQGGRGWPQHF. This chain joins TRBV14 and TRBJ1-5; perhaps TRBD1 as D (6 bases). The germline CDR1 and CDR2 sequences are SGHDN and FVKESK. The CDR3 is 14 residues long. V lost 1 base to trimming and J lost 9 bases, with 13 bases between them.

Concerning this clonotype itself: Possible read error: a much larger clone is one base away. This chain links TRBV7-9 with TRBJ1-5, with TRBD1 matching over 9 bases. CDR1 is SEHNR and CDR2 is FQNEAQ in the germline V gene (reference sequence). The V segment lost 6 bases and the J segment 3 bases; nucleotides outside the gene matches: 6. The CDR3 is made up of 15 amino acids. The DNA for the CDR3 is TGTGCCAGCAGTGGACAGGGGAGTTCCAATCAGCCCCAGCATTTT. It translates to CASSGQGSSNQPQHF.

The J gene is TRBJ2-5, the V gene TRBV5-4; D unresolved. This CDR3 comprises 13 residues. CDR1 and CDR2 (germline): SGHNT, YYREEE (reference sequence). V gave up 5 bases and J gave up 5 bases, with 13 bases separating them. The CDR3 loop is CASSPSIRETQYF. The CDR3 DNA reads TGTGCCAGCAGTCCTAGTATCAGGGAGACCCAGTACTTC.

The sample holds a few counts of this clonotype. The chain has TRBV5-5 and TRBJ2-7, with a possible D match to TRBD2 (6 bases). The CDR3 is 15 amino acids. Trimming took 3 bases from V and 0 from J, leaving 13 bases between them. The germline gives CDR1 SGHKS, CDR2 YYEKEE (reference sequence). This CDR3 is CASSSPFGGSYEQYF. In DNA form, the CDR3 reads TGTGCCAGCAGCTCCCCCTTCGGGGGCTCCTACGAGCAGTACTTC.

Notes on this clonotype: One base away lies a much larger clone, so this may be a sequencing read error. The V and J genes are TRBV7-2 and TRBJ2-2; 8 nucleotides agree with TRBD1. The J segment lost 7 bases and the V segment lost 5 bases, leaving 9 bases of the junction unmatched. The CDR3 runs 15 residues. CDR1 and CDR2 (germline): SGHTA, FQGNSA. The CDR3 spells CASSGGQGYVGELFF. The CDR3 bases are TGTGCCAGCAGCGGAGGACAGGGTTATGTCGGGGAGCTGTTTTTT.

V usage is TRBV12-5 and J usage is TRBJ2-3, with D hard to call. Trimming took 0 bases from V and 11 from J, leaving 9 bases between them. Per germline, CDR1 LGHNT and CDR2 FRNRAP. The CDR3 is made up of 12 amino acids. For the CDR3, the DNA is TGTGCTAGTGGTTTGGTAGAGTCCCAGCAGTATTTT. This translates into CASGLVESQQYF. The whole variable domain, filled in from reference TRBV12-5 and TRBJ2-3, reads DARVTQTPRHKVTEMGQEVTMRCQPILGHNTVFWYRQTMMQGLELLAYFRNRAPLDDSGMPKDRFSAEMPDATLATLKIQPSEPRDSAVYFCASGLVESQQYFGPGTRLTVL.

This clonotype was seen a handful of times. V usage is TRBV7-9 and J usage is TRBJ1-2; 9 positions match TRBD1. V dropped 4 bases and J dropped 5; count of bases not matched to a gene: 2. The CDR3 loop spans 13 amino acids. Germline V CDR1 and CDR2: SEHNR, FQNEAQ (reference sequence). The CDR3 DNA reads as TGTGCCAGCAGCTGGGACAGGGCATATGGCTACACCTTC. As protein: CASSWDRAYGYTF.

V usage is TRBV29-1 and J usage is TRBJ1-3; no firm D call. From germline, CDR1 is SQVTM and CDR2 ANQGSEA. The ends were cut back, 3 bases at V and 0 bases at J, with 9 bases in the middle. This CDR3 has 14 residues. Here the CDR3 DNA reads TGCAGCGTTGATAAGCGCACCTCTGGAAACACCATATATTTT. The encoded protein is CSVDKRTSGNTIYF.

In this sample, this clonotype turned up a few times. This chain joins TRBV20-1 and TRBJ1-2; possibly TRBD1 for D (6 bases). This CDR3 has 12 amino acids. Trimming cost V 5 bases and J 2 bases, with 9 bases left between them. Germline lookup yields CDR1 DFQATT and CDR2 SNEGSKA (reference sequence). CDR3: CSAPGANYGYTF. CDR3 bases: TGCAGTGCTCCGGGGGCGAACTATGGCTACACCTTC.

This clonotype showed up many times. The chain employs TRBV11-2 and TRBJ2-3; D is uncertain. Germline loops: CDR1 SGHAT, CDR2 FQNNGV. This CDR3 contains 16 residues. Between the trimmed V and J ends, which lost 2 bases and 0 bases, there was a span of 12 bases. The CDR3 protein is CASSLWGFSSTDTQYF. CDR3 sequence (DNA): TGTGCCAGCAGCTTATGGGGATTCTCTAGCACAGATACGCAGTATTTT.

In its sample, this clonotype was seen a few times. In nucleotides, the CDR3 is TGCAGTGCTAGGCAGGGGGCGCCCTCCTATGGCTACACCTTC. This sequence encodes CSARQGAPSYGYTF. The chain is built from TRBV20-1 and TRBJ1-2; 8 positions agree with TRBD1. This CDR3 has 14 residues. CDR1 is DFQATT, CDR2 SNEGSKA, per germline (reference sequence). The V segment lost 3 bases and the J segment 4 bases; nucleotides outside the gene matches: 7.